These T cell receptor beta chains were read from a single sample in a study of shared clonotypes between healthy human individuals. Using immunoSEQ multiplex PCR, the repertoire was profiled, and TCRdb retains in-frame clones only, with some absent. The data hold roughly 2.2 million clones, with approximately 95% observed a single time. Source material: naive CD4+ T cells from PBMCs. These TCRs come from a young man in good health. Some clones in this sample may be carry-over from other donors' samples. Each CDR3 is given with its conserved first and last residue. The D gene is left open where the match is weak. Only part of the rows carry a size: once, few, many, or a class if the clone is expanded.

TRBD1	TRBV18	few	TRBJ1-4	CASSLGQNEKLFF	TGTGCCAGCTCATTGGGACAGAATGAAAAACTGTTTTTT
-	TRBV5-1	-	TRBJ2-1	CASSRSESSYNEQFF	TGCGCCAGCAGCAGGTCTGAAAGCTCCTACAATGAGCAGTTCTTC
TRBD1	TRBV7-2	once	TRBJ1-3	CASSLPGQGYTGNTIYF	TGTGCCAGCAGCTTACCAGGACAGGGATACACTGGAAACACCATATATTTT
TRBD1	TRBV7-9	-	TRBJ1-5	CASSPAGTGTDQPQHF	TGTGCCAGCAGCCCTGCCGGGACAGGGACCGATCAGCCCCAGCATTTT
TRBD2	TRBV11-1	-	TRBJ2-3	CASSNRGGSTDTQYF	TGTGCCAGCAGCAACCGGGGGGGTAGCACAGATACGCAGTATTTT
-	TRBV30	-	TRBJ1-3	CAWISGLGGNTIYF	TGTGCCTGGATTTCCGGGTTGGGGGGAAACACCATATATTTT
TRBD2	TRBV19	-	TRBJ2-5	CASSLGTSQETQYF	TGTGCCAGTAGTCTTGGGACTAGTCAAGAGACCCAGTACTTC
-	TRBV29-1	-	TRBJ2-7	CSVTTLLMGEQYF	TGCAGCGTTACGACTCTGCTTATGGGGGAGCAGTACTTC
-	TRBV6-6	-	TRBJ2-1	CASSPGNEQFF	TGTGCCAGCAGCCCAGGGAATGAGCAGTTCTTC
-	TRBV5-1	-	TRBJ1-1	CASSPAPSGGMNTEAFF	TGCGCCAGCAGCCCCGCCCCGTCCGGGGGAATGAACACTGAAGCTTTCTTT
TRBD2	TRBV4-1	-	TRBJ2-7	CASSVGPGLDAYEQYF	TGCGCCAGCAGCGTCGGCCCGGGACTAGATGCCTACGAGCAGTACTTC
-	TRBV19	-	TRBJ1-5	CASSIRGRGSNQPQHF	TGTGCCAGTAGTATACGGGGCCGTGGGAGCAATCAGCCCCAGCATTTT
-	TRBV6-5	-	TRBJ2-7	CASSYRREQYF	TGTGCCAGCAGTTACCGGCGCGAGCAGTACTTC
-	TRBV27	-	TRBJ2-5	CASSPAGLGSQETQYF	TGTGCCAGCAGTCCCGCCGGCCTGGGCTCTCAAGAGACCCAGTACTTC
TRBD2	TRBV28	few	TRBJ2-2	CASASGGSGELFF	TGTGCCAGTGCGAGCGGGGGCTCCGGGGAGCTGTTTTTT
TRBD1	TRBV27	-	TRBJ2-7	CASSLRPGGPGTSYSYEQYF	TGTGCCAGCAGTTTACGACCAGGGGGCCCGGGGACCTCCTACTCCTACGAGCAGTACTTC
TRBD1	TRBV28	-	TRBJ2-3	CASSTWTGPSTDTQYF	TGTGCCAGCAGCACCTGGACAGGGCCTAGCACAGATACGCAGTATTTT
-	TRBV9	-	TRBJ2-1	CASSRDPRLGAHNEQFF	TGTGCCAGCAGCAGAGACCCCCGGCTGGGTGCGCACAATGAGCAGTTCTTC
-	TRBV30	-	TRBJ2-5	CAWAGSMLQETQYF	TGTGCCTGGGCAGGATCAATGCTACAAGAGACCCAGTACTTC
TRBD2	TRBV7-7	-	TRBJ2-5	CAIIPGLAGGETQYF	TGTGCCATAATCCCGGGACTAGCGGGAGGAGAGACCCAGTACTTC
TRBD1	TRBV5-4	-	TRBJ1-2	CASSTRQGTNYGYTF	TGTGCCAGCAGCACCCGACAGGGAACTAACTATGGCTACACCTTC
-	TRBV6-1	-	TRBJ2-3	CASLFRGTDTQYF	TGTGCCAGCCTCTTCCGGGGCACAGATACGCAGTATTTT
-	TRBV5-1	-	TRBJ1-1	CASSLVVVGTEAFF	TGCGCCAGCAGCTTGGTTGTCGTCGGGACTGAAGCTTTCTTT
-	TRBV2	-	TRBJ2-3	CASSDEGWDTQYF	TGTGCCAGCAGTGATGAGGGATGGGATACGCAGTATTTT
TRBD2	TRBV5-1	-	TRBJ2-3	CASSLGTSGTDTQYF	TGCGCCAGCAGCCTCGGGACTAGCGGCACAGATACGCAGTATTTT
-	TRBV4-3	-	TRBJ1-2	CASSRDSANYGYTF	TGCGCCAGCAGCCGAGACAGTGCTAACTATGGCTACACCTTC
TRBD2	TRBV19	-	TRBJ2-1	CASSTLAGGSLYNEQFF	TGTGCCAGTAGTACACTAGCGGGAGGCTCCCTCTACAATGAGCAGTTCTTC
-	TRBV2	-	TRBJ2-1	CASKTYNEQFF	TGTGCCAGCAAGACCTACAATGAGCAGTTCTTC
TRBD1	TRBV9	-	TRBJ1-2	CASSRTTGSYGYTF	TGTGCCAGCAGCCGTACGACAGGGTCCTATGGCTACACCTTC
-	TRBV4-1	-	TRBJ2-5	CASSQELASSWETQYF	TGCGCCAGCAGCCAGGAACTAGCCTCTAGTTGGGAGACCCAGTACTTC
TRBD1	TRBV7-6	-	TRBJ2-5	CASSFDTGGETQYF	TGTGCCAGCAGCTTCGACACAGGGGGAGAGACCCAGTACTTC
TRBD1	TRBV6-6	-	TRBJ2-7	CASNDRGLYEQYF	TGTGCCAGCAACGACAGGGGGCTCTACGAGCAGTACTTC
-	TRBV4-2	-	TRBJ2-6	CASSQGGFPGANVLTF	TGTGCCAGCAGCCAAGGAGGGTTCCCTGGGGCCAACGTCCTGACTTTC
TRBD1	TRBV11-3	-	TRBJ2-3	CASSSRGSTDTQYF	TGTGCCAGCAGCTCCAGGGGGAGCACAGATACGCAGTATTTT
TRBD1	TRBV19	-	TRBJ2-5	CASSVTGGRETQYF	TGTGCCAGTAGTGTCACAGGGGGCCGAGAGACCCAGTACTTC
TRBD2	TRBV5-1	-	TRBJ2-5	CASSKITGGPGETQYF	TGCGCCAGCAGCAAAATAACGGGAGGGCCGGGAGAGACCCAGTACTTC
-	TRBV28	once	TRBJ1-5	CASSFLGQPQHF	TGTGCCAGCAGTTTCTTAGGGCAGCCCCAGCATTTT
TRBD2	TRBV5-1	once	TRBJ2-1	CASSPGGAGGYNEQFF	TGCGCCAGCAGCCCTGGTGGGGCGGGAGGATACAATGAGCAGTTCTTC
TRBD1	TRBV11-2	-	TRBJ1-1	CASSPHFLGQRNTEAFF	TGTGCCAGCAGCCCCCATTTTTTGGGACAGAGGAACACTGAAGCTTTCTTT
TRBD1	TRBV28	-	TRBJ1-2	CALLDRGGDGYTF	TGTGCCCTCCTTGACAGGGGAGGGGATGGCTACACCTTC
-	TRBV5-1	-	TRBJ2-5	CASSLVVDLKETQYF	TGCGCCAGCAGCTTGGTTGTGGACCTCAAAGAGACCCAGTACTTC
TRBD1	TRBV19	-	TRBJ1-3	CASSPRTGGNGNTIYF	TGTGCCAGTAGTCCCCGGACAGGGGGGAACGGAAACACCATATATTTT
-	TRBV7-8	-	TRBJ1-4	CASSLTGNNEKLFF	TGTGCCAGCAGCTTAACAGGGAATAATGAAAAACTGTTTTTT
TRBD1	TRBV10-3	-	TRBJ2-3	CAISRDRARTRGTDTQYF	TGTGCCATCAGCCGGGACAGGGCGAGGACTAGAGGCACAGATACGCAGTATTTT
TRBD1	TRBV5-1	-	TRBJ1-1	CASSLGDRATEAFF	TGCGCCAGCAGCTTGGGGGACAGGGCGACTGAAGCTTTCTTT
-	TRBV6-6	-	TRBJ1-6	CASRVFDSPLHF	TGTGCCAGCAGGGTATTCGATTCACCCCTCCACTTT
-	TRBV10-1	-	TRBJ2-1	CASSDWNEQFF	TGCGCCAGCAGTGATTGGAATGAGCAGTTCTTC
-	TRBV5-1	-	TRBJ2-2	CASSPGQSTNTGELFF	TGCGCCAGCAGCCCCGGACAGTCCACTAACACCGGGGAGCTGTTTTTT
-	TRBV30	-	TRBJ2-3	CAWREGPKGGNTQYF	TGTGCCTGGAGGGAAGGACCCAAGGGGGGAAATACGCAGTATTTT
-	TRBV6-1	-	TRBJ2-3	CASSDGVGGPQIRQYF	TGTGCCAGCAGTGACGGGGTGGGGGGCCCACAGATACGGCAGTATTTT
-	TRBV6-1	-	TRBJ1-2	CASSGNYGYTF	TGTGCCAGCAGTGGCAACTATGGCTACACCTTC
TRBD1	TRBV6-1	-	TRBJ1-5	CASSKGDRGLNQPQHF	TGTGCCAGCAGTAAAGGGGACAGGGGGCTTAATCAGCCCCAGCATTTT
TRBD1	TRBV15	once	TRBJ2-7	CATSRARGPYEQYF	TGTGCCACCAGCAGAGCCAGGGGGCCTTACGAGCAGTACTTC
-	TRBV7-6	-	TRBJ2-1	CASSSPFPGDEQFF	TGTGCCAGCAGCTCCCCCTTTCCCGGTGATGAGCAGTTCTTC
-	TRBV12-5	-	TRBJ2-7	CASGLQGRGEQYF	TGTGCTAGTGGTTTGCAGGGCAGGGGCGAGCAGTACTTC
-	TRBV5-1	-	TRBJ1-1	CASKGPTLPTEAFF	TGCGCCAGCAAGGGGCCAACTCTGCCCACTGAAGCTTTCTTT